This paragraph covers one T cell receptor (beta chain) sequence. The antigen remains unidentified. This sample is drawn from a study of cytomegalovirus exposure and HLA in healthy donors. Study-level results: Only CMV serostatus was available as immune exposure information. Further analysis was carried out later, and it showed several of the most significant clusters appearing linked to common viral pathogens. V- and J-gene trimming of TCR beta was linked (in a later analysis) to a missense DCLRE1C variant.

The study ran its PCR with 60 Vbeta and 13 Jbeta primers. Data came from immunoSEQ multiplex PCR; TCRdb stores just in-frame clones and leaves some out. This sample's table reports approximately 70,000 clones. Sequencing input: PBMCs. This clonotype was sampled from a woman in her 30s in good health and CMV-seronegative.

CDR3 coding DNA: TGTGCCAGTAGTACCCGGGACAGGGGGGAGACCCAGTACTTC. Encoded protein: CASSTRDRGETQYF. The V call is TRBV19, the J call TRBJ2-5; 11 nucleotides line up with TRBD1. Losses at the gene ends were 4 bases for V and 5 bases for J; bases not matched to a gene: 3. Per the germline V gene, CDR1 is LNHDA and CDR2 is SQIVND (reference sequence). The CDR3 totals 14 residues. The variable domain in full, with the rest retrieved from reference TRBV19 and TRBJ2-5, is DGGITQSPKYLFRKEGQNVTLSCEQNLNHDAMYWYRQDPGQGLRLIYYSQIVNDFQKGDIAEGYSVSREKKESFPLTVTSAQKNPTAFYLCASSTRDRGETQYFGPGTRLLVL.